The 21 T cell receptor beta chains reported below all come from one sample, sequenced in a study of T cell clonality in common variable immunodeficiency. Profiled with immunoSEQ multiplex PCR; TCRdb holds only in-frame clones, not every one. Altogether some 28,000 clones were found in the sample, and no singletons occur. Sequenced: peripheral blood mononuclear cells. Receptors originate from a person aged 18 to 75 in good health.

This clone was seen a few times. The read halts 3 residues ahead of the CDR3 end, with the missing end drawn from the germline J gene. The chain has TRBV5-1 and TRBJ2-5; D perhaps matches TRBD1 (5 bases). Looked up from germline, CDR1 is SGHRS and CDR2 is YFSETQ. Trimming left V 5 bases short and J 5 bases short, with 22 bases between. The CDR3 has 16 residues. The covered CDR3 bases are TGCGCCAGCAGAGGGGAAGGTGGGGCGAGTAGGGAGACC. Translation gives CASRGEGGASRET. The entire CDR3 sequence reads CASRGEGGASRETQYF. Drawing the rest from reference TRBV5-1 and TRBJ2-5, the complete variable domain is KAGVTQTPRYLIKTRGQQVTLSCSPISGHRSVSWYQQTPGQGLQFLFEYFSETQRNKGNFPGRFSGRQFSNSRSEMNVSTLELGDSALYLCASRGEGGASRETQYFGPGTRLLVL.

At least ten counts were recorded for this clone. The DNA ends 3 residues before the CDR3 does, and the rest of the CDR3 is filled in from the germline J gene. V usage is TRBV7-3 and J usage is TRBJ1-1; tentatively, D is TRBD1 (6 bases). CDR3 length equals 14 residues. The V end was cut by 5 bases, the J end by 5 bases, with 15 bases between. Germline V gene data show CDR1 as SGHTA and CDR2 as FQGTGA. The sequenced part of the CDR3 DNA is TGTGCCAGCAGCCTCGGGGGGGCGAGTACTGAA. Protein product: CASSLGGASTE. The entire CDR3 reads CASSLGGASTEAFF.

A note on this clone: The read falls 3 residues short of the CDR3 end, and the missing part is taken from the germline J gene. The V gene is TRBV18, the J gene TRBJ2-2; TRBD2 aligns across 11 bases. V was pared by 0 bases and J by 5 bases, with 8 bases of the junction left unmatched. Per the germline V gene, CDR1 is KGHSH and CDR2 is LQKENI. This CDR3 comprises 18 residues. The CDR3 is CASSPPGLAGGRTGELFF. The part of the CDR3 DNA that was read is TGTGCCAGCTCACCACCGGGTCTAGCGGGGGGCCGGACCGGGGAG.

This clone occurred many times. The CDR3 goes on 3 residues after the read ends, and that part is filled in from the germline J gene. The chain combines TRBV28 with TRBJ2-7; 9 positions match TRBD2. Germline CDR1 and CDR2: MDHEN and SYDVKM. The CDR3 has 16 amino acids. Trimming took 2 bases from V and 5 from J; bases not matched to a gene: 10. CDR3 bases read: TGTGCCAGCAGTTTAAGGTGGGGGCGGGGGGGCCACGAG. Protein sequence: CASSLRWGRGGHE. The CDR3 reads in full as CASSLRWGRGGHEQYF.

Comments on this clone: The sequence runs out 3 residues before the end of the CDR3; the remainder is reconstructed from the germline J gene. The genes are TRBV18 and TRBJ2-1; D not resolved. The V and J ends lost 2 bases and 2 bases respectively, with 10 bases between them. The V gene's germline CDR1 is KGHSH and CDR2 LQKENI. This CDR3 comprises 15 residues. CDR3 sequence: CASSPGQDTYNEQFF. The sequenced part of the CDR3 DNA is TGTGCCAGCTCACCAGGGCAGGATACCTACAATGAG. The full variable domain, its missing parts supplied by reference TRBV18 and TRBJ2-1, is NAGVMQNPRHLVRRRGQEARLRCSPMKGHSHVYWYRQLPEEGLKFMVYLQKENIIDESGMPKERFSAEFPKEGPSILRIQQVVRGDSAAYFCASSPGQDTYNEQFFGPGTRLTVL.

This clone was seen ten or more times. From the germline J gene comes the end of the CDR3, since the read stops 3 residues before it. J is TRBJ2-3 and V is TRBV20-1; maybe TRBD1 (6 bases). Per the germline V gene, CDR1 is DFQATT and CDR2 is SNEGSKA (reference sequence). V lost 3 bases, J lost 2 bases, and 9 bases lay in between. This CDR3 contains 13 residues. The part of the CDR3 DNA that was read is TGCAGTGCTAGTACAGGGAACACAGATACG. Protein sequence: CSASTGNTDT. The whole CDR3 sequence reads CSASTGNTDTQYF.

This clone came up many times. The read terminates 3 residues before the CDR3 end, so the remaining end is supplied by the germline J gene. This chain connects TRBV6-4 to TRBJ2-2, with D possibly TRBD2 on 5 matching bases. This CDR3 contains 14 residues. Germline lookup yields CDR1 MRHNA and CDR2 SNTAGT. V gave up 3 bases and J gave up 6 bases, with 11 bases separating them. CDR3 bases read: TGTGCCAGCAGTGAGCTCCTCGGGGCCGGGGAG. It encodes CASSELLGAGE. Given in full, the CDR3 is CASSELLGAGELFF.

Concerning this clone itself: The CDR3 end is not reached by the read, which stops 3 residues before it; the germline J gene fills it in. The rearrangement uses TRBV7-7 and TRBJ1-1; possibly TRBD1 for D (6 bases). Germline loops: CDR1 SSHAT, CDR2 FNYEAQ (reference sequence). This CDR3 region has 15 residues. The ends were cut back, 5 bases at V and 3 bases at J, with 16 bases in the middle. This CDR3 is CASSPGPGADTEAFF. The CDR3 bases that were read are TGTGCCAGCAGCCCCGGTCCAGGGGCGGACACTGAA.

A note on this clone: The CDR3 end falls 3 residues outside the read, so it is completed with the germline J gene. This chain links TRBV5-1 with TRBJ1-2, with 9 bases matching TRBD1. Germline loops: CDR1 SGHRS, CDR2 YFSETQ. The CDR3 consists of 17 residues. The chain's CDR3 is CASSPGGMGQGFYGYTF. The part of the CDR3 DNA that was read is TGCGCCAGCAGCCCCGGAGGTATGGGACAGGGTTTCTACGGC.

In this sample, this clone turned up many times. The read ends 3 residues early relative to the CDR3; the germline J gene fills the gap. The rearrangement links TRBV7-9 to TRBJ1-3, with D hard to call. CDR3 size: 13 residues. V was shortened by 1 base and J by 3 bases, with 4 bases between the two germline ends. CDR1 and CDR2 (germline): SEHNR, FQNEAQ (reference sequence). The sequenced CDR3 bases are TGTGCCAGCAGCTTAGGGCTTGGAAACACC. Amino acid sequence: CASSLGLGNT. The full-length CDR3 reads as CASSLGLGNTIYF.

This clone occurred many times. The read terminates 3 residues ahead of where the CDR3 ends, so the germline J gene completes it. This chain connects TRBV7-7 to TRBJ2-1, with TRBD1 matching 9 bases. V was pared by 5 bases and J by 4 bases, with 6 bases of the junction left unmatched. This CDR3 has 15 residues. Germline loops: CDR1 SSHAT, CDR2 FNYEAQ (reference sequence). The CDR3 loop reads CASSPGTGWYNEQFF. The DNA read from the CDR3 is TGTGCCAGCAGCCCCGGGACAGGGTGGTACAATGAG.

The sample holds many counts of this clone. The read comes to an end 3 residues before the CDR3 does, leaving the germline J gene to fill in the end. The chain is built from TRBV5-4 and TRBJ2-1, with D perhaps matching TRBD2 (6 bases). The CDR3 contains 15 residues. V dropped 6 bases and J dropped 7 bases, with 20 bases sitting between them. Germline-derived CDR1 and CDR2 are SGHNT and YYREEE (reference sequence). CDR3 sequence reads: CASIQSGGPRNEQFF. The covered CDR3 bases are TGTGCCAGCATCCAAAGCGGAGGGCCGCGGAATGAG.

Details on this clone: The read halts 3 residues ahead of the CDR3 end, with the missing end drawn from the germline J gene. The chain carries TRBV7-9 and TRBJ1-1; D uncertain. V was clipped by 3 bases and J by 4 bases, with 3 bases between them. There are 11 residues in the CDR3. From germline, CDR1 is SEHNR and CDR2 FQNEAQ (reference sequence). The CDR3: CASSFSTEAFF. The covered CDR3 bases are TGTGCCAGCAGCTTTAGCACTGAA. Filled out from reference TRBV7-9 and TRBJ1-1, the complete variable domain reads DTGVSQNPRHKITKRGQNVTFRCDPISEHNRLYWYRQTLGQGPEFLTYFQNEAQLEKSRLLSDRFSAERPKGSFSTLEIQRTEQGDSAMYLCASSFSTEAFFGQGTRLTVV.

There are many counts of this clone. This CDR3 reads CASSVEGLAGSEDTQYF. Partial CDR3 DNA: TGTGCCAGCAGCGTAGAGGGACTAGCGGGGAGCGAGGATACG. The chain links TRBV9 to TRBJ2-3; 13 bases line up with TRBD2. The DNA ends 3 residues before the CDR3 does, and the rest of the CDR3 is filled in from the germline J gene. J lost 6 bases, V lost 0 bases, and 7 bases had no gene match. CDR3 length equals 17 residues. Germline assignment: CDR1 SGDLS and CDR2 YYNGEE.

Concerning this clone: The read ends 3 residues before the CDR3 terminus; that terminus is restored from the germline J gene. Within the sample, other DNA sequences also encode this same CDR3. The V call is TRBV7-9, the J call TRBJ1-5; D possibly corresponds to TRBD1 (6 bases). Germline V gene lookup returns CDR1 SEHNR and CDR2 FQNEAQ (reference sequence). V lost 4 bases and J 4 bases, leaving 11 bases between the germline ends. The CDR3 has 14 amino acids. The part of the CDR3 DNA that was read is TGTGCCAGCAGCTCCACAGGGATAAATCAGCCC. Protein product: CASSSTGINQP. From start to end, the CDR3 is CASSSTGINQPQHF.

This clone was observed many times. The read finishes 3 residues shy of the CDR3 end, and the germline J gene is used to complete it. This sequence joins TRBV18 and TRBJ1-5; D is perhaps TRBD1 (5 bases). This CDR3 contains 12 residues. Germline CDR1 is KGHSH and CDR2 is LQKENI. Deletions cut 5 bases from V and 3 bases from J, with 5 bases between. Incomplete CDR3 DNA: TGTGCCAGCTCAGGGGCCAATCAGCCC. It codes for CASSGANQP. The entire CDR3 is CASSGANQPQHF.

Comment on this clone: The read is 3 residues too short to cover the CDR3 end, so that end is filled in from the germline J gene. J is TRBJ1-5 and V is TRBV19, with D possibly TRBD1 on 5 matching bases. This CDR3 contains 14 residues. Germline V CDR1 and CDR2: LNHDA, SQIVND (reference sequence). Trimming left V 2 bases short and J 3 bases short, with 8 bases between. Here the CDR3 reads CASSITGPNQPQHF. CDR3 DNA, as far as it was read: TGTGCCAGTAGTATAACAGGCCCCAATCAGCCC.

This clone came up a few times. The CDR3 DNA, read in part, is TGTGCCAGCTCACCGGGACTAGCGGGAGCAAACACCGGGGAG. Translation: CASSPGLAGANTGE. The entire CDR3 reads CASSPGLAGANTGELFF. This chain uses TRBV18 with TRBJ2-2; 14 bases agree with TRBD2. With the read ending 3 residues before the CDR3 end, the germline J gene is used to fill in that end. V gave up 3 bases and J gave up 2 bases; unmatched junction bases: 2. Germline CDR1 KGHSH, CDR2 LQKENI. This CDR3 spans 17 amino acids.

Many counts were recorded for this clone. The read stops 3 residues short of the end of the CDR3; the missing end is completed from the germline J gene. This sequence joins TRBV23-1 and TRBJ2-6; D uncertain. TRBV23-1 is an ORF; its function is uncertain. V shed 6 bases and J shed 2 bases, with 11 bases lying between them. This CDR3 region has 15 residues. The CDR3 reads CASSPQLTGANVLTF. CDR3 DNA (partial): TGCGCCAGCAGCCCCCAGTTGACTGGGGCCAACGTC.

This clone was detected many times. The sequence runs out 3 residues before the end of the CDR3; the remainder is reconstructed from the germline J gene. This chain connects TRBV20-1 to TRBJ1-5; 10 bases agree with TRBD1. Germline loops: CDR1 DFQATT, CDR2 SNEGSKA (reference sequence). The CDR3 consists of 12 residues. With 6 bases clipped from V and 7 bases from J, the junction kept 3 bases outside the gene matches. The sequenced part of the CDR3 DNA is TGCAGTGCGGACAGGGGGAACCAGCCC. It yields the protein CSADRGNQP. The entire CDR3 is CSADRGNQPQHF.

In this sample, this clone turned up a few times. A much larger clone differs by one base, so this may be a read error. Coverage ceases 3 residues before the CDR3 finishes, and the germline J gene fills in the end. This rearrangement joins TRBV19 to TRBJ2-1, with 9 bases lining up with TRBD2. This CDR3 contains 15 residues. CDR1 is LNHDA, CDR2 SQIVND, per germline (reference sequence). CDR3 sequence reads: CASGIGLAGRDEQFF. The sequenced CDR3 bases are TGTGCCAGTGGTATCGGGCTAGCGGGGAGGGATGAG.